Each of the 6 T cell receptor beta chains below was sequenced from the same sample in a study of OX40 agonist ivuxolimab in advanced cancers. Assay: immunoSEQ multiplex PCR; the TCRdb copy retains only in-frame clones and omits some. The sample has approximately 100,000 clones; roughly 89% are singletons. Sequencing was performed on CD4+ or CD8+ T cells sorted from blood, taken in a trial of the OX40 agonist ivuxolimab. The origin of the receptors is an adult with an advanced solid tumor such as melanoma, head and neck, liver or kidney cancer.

CDR3: CASSVRGGEETQYF. The CDR3 coding sequence is TGTGCCAGCAGCGTAAGGGGAGGTGAAGAGACCCAGTACTTC. The J gene is TRBJ2-5, the V gene TRBV9; the D gene is possibly TRBD2 (6 bases). This CDR3 is built from 14 residues. CDR1 is SGDLS and CDR2 is YYNGEE in the germline V gene. With 1 base removed from V and 3 bases from J, the gap between germline ends came to 10 bases.

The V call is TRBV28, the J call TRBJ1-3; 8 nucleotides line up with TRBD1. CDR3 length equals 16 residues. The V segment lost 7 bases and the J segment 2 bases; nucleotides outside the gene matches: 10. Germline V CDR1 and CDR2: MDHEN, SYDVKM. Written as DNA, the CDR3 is TGTGCCAGCAACTTCGACAGGGGCATAGCTGGAAACACCATATATTTT. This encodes CASNFDRGIAGNTIYF.

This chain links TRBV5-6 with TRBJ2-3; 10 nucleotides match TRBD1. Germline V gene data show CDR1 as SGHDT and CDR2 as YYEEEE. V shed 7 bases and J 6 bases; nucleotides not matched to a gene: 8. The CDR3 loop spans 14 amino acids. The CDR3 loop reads CASRQGALTDTQYF. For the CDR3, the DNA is TGTGCCAGCCGACAGGGGGCCCTTACCGATACGCAGTATTTT.

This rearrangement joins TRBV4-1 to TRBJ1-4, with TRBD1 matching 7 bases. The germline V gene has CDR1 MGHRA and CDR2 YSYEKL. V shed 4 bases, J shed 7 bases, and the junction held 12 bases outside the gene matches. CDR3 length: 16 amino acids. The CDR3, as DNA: TGCGCCAGCAGCCTATTCAGCCAGACAGGGAGTGAAAAACTGTTTTTT. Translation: CASSLFSQTGSEKLFF.

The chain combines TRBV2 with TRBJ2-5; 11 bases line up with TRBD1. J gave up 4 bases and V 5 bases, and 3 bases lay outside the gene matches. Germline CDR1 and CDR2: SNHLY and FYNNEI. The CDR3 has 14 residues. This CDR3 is CASSSGTGGETQYF. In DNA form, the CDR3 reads TGTGCCAGCAGTTCCGGGACAGGGGGAGAGACCCAGTACTTC.

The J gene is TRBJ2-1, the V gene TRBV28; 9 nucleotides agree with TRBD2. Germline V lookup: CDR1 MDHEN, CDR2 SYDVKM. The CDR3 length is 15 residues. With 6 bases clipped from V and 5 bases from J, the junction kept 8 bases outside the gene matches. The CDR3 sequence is CASRAGGPNNNEQFF. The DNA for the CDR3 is TGTGCCAGCAGGGCGGGGGGGCCCAATAACAATGAGCAGTTCTTC.